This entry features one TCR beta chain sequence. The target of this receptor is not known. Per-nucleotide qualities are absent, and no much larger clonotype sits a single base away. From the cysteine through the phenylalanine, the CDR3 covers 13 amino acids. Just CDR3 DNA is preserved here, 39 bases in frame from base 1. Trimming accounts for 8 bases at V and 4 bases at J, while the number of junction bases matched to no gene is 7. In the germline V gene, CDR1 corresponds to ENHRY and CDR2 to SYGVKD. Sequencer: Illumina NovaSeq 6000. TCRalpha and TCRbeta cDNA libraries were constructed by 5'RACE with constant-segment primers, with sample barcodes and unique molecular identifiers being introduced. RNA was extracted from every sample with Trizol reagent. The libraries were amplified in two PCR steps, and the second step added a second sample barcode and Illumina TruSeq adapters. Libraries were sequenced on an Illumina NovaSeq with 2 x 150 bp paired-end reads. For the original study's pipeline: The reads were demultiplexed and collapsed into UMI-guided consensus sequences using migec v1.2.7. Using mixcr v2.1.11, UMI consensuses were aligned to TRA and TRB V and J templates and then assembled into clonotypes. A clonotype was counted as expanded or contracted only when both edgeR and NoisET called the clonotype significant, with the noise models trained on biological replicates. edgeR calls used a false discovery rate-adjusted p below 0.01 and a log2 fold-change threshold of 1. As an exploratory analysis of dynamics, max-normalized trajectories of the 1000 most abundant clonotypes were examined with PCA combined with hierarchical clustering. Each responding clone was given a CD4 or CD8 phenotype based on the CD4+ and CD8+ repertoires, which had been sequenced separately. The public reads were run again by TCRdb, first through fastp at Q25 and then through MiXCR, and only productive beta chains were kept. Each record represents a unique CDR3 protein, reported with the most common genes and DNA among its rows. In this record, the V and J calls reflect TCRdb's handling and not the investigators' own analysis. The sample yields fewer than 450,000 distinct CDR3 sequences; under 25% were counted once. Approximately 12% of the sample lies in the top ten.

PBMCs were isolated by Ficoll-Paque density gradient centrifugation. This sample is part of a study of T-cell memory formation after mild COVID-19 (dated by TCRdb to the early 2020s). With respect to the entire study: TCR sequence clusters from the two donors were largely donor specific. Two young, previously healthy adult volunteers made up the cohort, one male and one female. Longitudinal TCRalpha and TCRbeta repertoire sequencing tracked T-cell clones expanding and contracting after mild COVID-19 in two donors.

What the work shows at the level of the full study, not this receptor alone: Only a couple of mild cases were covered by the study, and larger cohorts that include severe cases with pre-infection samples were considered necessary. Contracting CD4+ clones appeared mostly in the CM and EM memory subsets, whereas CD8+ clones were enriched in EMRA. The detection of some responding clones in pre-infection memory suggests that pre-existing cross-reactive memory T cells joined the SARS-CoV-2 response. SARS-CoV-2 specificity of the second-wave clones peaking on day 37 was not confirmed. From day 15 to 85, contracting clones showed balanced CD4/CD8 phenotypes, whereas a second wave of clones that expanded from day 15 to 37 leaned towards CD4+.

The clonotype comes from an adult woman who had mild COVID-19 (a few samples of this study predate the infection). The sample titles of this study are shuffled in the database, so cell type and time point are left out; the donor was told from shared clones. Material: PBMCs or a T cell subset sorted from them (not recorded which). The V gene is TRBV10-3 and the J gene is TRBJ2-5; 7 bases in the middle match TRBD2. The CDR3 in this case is CAIQGSSGETQYF. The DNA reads TGTGCCATCCAAGGGTCTAGCGGAGAGACCCAGTACTTC.